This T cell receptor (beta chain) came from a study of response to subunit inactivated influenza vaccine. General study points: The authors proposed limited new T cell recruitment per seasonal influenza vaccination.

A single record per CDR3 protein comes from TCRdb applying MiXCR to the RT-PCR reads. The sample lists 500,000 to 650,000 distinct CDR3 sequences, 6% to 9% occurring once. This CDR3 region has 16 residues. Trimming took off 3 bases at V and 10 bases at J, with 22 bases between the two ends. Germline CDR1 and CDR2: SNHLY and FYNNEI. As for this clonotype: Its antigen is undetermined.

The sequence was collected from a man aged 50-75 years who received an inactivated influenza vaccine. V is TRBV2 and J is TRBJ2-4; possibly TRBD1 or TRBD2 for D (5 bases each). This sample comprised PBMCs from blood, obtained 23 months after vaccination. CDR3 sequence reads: CASSDGDVEGFGIQYF. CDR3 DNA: TGTGCCAGCAGTGACGGGGACGTAGAAGGGTTTGGGATTCAGTACTTC.